Described below is a single TCR beta chain sequence and its context. Its target is unknown. Profiled with immunoSEQ multiplex PCR; TCRdb holds only in-frame clones, not every one. The sample records approximately 25,000 clones, about 92% being singletons. This record comes from a study of T cell responses to AZD1222 COVID-19 vaccine. Study-level findings and limits: Across spike, vaccine-associated CD4 TCRs were found, dominant at 160-218 and 743-854. Targeting of unmutated variant regions was reportedly seen in nearly half of spike-specific TCRs. Spike-specific TCRs gained breadth and depth after people received two AZD1222 doses. Clonal diversity was possibly underestimated, and the donors were mostly white British, with more females.

The V end was cut by 5 bases, the J end by 8 bases, with 9 bases between. This CDR3 contains 11 residues. The source material was peripheral blood, sampled 28 days after the second AZD1222 dose. The V call is TRBV12-3 or TRBV12-4, the J call TRBJ1-2; maybe TRBD1 (5 bases). The receptor comes from an adult who received the AZD1222 COVID-19 vaccine. CDR3 protein: CASSGGGGYTF. The CDR3, as DNA: TGTGCCAGCAGTGGGGGGGGAGGCTACACCTTC.